The source of this T cell receptor beta chain is a study of cytomegalovirus exposure and HLA in healthy donors. Germline CDR1 is LNHDA and CDR2 is SQIVND (reference sequence). Trimming removed 4 bases from V and 5 bases from J; junction bases left unmatched: 10. This CDR3 is 15 amino acids long. Comments on this clone: What it binds is unknown.

Though probably carrying unrecorded immune exposures, donors were nominally healthy at sampling. General study results and limits: Most TCR sequences were seen very rarely across donors, but some public TCRs occurred in many. Later analysis demonstrated an association between a missense DCLRE1C variant and TCR beta V- and J-gene trimming. Roughly uniform sequencing depth across donors was assumed, possibly incorrectly.

Amplification used 60 Vbeta primers and 13 Jbeta primers. Some clones are missing from TCRdb's copy, which holds only in-frame ones; the method was immunoSEQ multiplex PCR. The table shows 150,000 to 200,000 clones, with nearly 80% occurring only once. The material sequenced was PBMCs. This TCR derives from a woman aged 25 to 45 in good health and CMV-seropositive. The chain uses TRBV19 and TRBJ2-7, with TRBD1 matching 8 bases. CDR3 sequence (DNA): TGTGCCAGTAGTAGAGGGACAGGTTTTATGGACGAGCAGTACTTC. As protein: CASSRGTGFMDEQYF.